Each of the 17 T cell receptor beta chains below was sequenced from the same sample in a study of shared clonotypes between healthy human individuals. Measured with immunoSEQ multiplex PCR; TCRdb has only the in-frame clones, and not every one. Among 2 million to 2.5 million clones listed, over 90% were seen once. The sequenced sample was naive CD4+ T cells from PBMCs. Stated subset: CD45RA+ positively selected. Receptors were obtained from a man aged 18-30 years in good health. Some clones in this sample may be carry-over from other donors' samples.

The chain couples TRBV20-1 to TRBJ1-1, with unresolved D. V was trimmed by 3 bases and J by 5 bases, leaving 7 bases between them. The germline CDR1 and CDR2 sequences are DFQATT and SNEGSKA (reference sequence). CDR3 length: 11 residues. The DNA for the CDR3 is TGCAGTGCTAGGTGGCGAACTGAAGCTTTCTTT. It is translated as CSARWRTEAFF.

The chain recombines TRBV5-1 with TRBJ2-5; tentatively, D is TRBD2 (6 bases). This CDR3 contains 15 residues. The V end was cut by 5 bases, the J end by 2 bases, with 16 bases between. Germline V gene sequence: CDR1 SGHRS, CDR2 YFSETQ. CDR3 DNA sequence: TGCGCCAGCAGGGTCAGGGACTCAAATCAAGAGACCCAGTACTTC. It is translated as CASRVRDSNQETQYF.

This chain joins TRBV14 and TRBJ2-1; no definite D call. Germline V gene data show CDR1 as SGHDN and CDR2 as FVKESK. The V and J ends lost 4 bases and 0 bases respectively, with 16 bases between them. The CDR3 is 17 residues long. In DNA form, the CDR3 reads TGTGCCAGCAGCCCCCATGGAACTGTTATCTCCTACAATGAGCAGTTCTTC. It yields the protein CASSPHGTVISYNEQFF.

This chain uses TRBV7-2 with TRBJ1-3, with 8 bases lining up with TRBD1. CDR1 is SGHTA, CDR2 FQGNSA, per germline. V dropped 6 bases and J dropped 3; count of bases not matched to a gene: 4. The CDR3 sequence is 14 residues long. The CDR3 nucleotides read TGTGCCAGCAGGCAGACAGGGGTTGGAAACACCATATATTTT. This sequence encodes CASRQTGVGNTIYF.

This sequence joins TRBV7-9 and TRBJ2-1; tentatively, D is TRBD2 (6 bases). Looked up from germline, CDR1 is SEHNR and CDR2 is FQNEAQ (reference sequence). Trimming stripped 2 bases from V and 10 bases from J, with 15 bases between. The CDR3 is made up of 14 amino acids. CDR3 in DNA: TGTGCCAGCAGCTTATTTTCGGGGGAAGGGGAGCAGTTCTTC. Its protein product is CASSLFSGEGEQFF.

This clone was seen once. V and J are TRBV6-1 and TRBJ2-3; D is tentatively TRBD1 or TRBD2 (5 bases each). The CDR3 length is 16 residues. V was pared by 1 base and J by 2 bases, with 13 bases between. CDR1 is MNHNS, CDR2 SASEGT, per germline. The CDR3 sequence is CASSEEPRGPTDTQYF. The CDR3, as DNA: TGTGCCAGCAGTGAAGAGCCACGGGGACCCACAGATACGCAGTATTTT.

The chain joins TRBV5-1 to TRBJ1-1, with TRBD1 matching 9 bases. The trim removed 3 bases at V and 1 base at J, leaving 4 bases unmatched. The CDR3 sequence is 15 residues long. From germline, CDR1 is SGHRS and CDR2 YFSETQ. The CDR3 region is CASSSQGAANTEAFF. The CDR3 nucleotides are TGCGCCAGCAGCTCACAGGGGGCAGCGAACACTGAAGCTTTCTTT.

V is TRBV18 and J is TRBJ2-2; 8 nucleotides agree with TRBD1. Trimming took 1 base from V and 3 from J; bases not matched to a gene: 4. CDR1 is KGHSH and CDR2 is LQKENI in the germline V gene. The CDR3 loop spans 16 amino acids. The CDR3 region has the DNA TGTGCCAGCTCACCACTAGACAGGGGTGACACCGGGGAGCTGTTTTTT. Translation: CASSPLDRGDTGELFF.

This chain links TRBV5-1 with TRBJ2-6, with D uncertain. Germline V CDR1 and CDR2: SGHRS, YFSETQ. The CDR3 extends over 17 amino acids. Trimming cost V 3 bases and J 1 base, with 14 bases left between them. In DNA, the CDR3 is TGCGCCAGCAGCTCGGGCGAGAGAGCGTCTGGGGCCAACGTCCTGACTTTC. Amino acid sequence: CASSSGERASGANVLTF.

This clone was detected only a few times. This chain uses TRBV28 with TRBJ1-2, with no clear D. Germline CDR1 and CDR2: MDHEN and SYDVKM. This CDR3 contains 12 residues. Trimming removed 3 bases from V and 8 bases from J, with 10 bases in between. For the CDR3, the DNA is TGTGCCAGCAGTTTGGGGAGGAAGGGCTACACCTTC. Translation: CASSLGRKGYTF.

Remarks on this clone: Within the sample, other DNA sequences also encode this same CDR3. The rearrangement joins TRBV4-1 to TRBJ2-3, with no clear D. The CDR3 runs to 14 residues. Trimming took off 1 base at V and 0 bases at J, with 5 bases between the two ends. Germline V gene data show CDR1 as MGHRA and CDR2 as YSYEKL. The CDR3 reads CASSQGRSTDTQYF. The CDR3, as DNA: TGCGCCAGCAGCCAAGGACGCAGCACAGATACGCAGTATTTT.

CDR3 residues: CASSYGTSGFPSYEQYF. CDR3 DNA sequence: TGTGCCAGCAGCTACGGGACTAGCGGGTTCCCATCCTACGAGCAGTACTTC. V is TRBV7-9 and J is TRBJ2-7, with 12 bases aligning to TRBD2. The CDR3 is 17 amino acids. Losses at the gene ends were 4 bases for V and 1 base for J; bases not matched to a gene: 8. Germline assignment: CDR1 SEHNR and CDR2 FQNEAQ (reference sequence).

The rearrangement joins TRBV15 to TRBJ1-1; the D gene is possibly TRBD1 (5 bases). The CDR3 is 15 residues long. Germline loops: CDR1 LNHNV, CDR2 YYDKDF (reference sequence). The V end lost 1 base, the J end lost 1 base, and 10 bases lay between the germline ends. CDR3 sequence (DNA): TGTGCCACCAGCAGAGGACAGTTAAAGAACACTGAAGCTTTCTTT. It specifies CATSRGQLKNTEAFF.

The chain combines TRBV7-3 with TRBJ2-6, with TRBD1 matching 7 bases. CDR1 is SGHTA and CDR2 is FQGTGA in the germline V gene. There are 19 residues in the CDR3. J gave up 0 bases and V 1 base, and 9 bases lay outside the gene matches. CDR3 DNA: TGTGCCAGCAGCTTAAGGGACAGCCCGTATAGCTCTGGGGCCAACGTCCTGACTTTC. The encoded protein is CASSLRDSPYSSGANVLTF.

This chain uses TRBV28 with TRBJ1-5; 7 nucleotides align to TRBD1. The CDR3 covers 13 residues. After removal of 8 bases from V and 4 bases from J, the junction contained 5 bases not matched to a gene. Germline values: CDR1 MDHEN, CDR2 SYDVKM. This CDR3 is CASLGGLNQPQHF. The CDR3 DNA is TGTGCCAGCTTAGGGGGCTTAAATCAGCCCCAGCATTTT.

This CDR3 reads CATGGGPAYEQYF. The CDR3, as DNA: TGTGCAACCGGCGGAGGGCCGGCCTACGAGCAGTACTTC. The rearrangement links TRBV7-2 to TRBJ2-7, with TRBD2 as a possible D gene (6 bases). The V gene's germline CDR1 is SGHTA and CDR2 FQGNSA. The CDR3 consists of 13 residues.

The CDR3 nucleotides read TGTGCCAGCAGCCCACGTACTCTCGGAGAGACCCAGTACTTC. It encodes CASSPRTLGETQYF. V is TRBV14 and J is TRBJ2-5; D is ambiguous. The CDR3 totals 14 residues. Germline CDR1 and CDR2: SGHDN and FVKESK. The germline V and J ends were trimmed by 4 bases and 4 bases, with 13 bases remaining between them.